The 9 T cell receptor beta chains below all came from one sample that was sequenced in a study of OX40 agonist ivuxolimab in advanced cancers. Sequencing used immunoSEQ multiplex PCR; TCRdb keeps in-frame clones, though not all of them. The sample lists about 29,000 clones, around 80% occurring once. Sequences were derived from CD4+ or CD8+ T cells sorted from blood, sampled in a trial of the OX40 agonist ivuxolimab. The receptors shown here come from an adult with an advanced solid tumor such as melanoma, head and neck, liver or kidney cancer.

The chain has TRBV19 and TRBJ2-7; 9 bases fit TRBD1. V lost 5 bases, J lost 1 base, and 3 bases stayed unmatched. This CDR3 comprises 14 residues. Per the germline V gene, CDR1 is LNHDA and CDR2 is SQIVND (reference sequence). The CDR3, as DNA: TGTGCCAGTAGTGGGACAGGGTCGTCCTACGAGCAGTACTTC. Amino acid sequence: CASSGTGSSYEQYF.

The CDR3 DNA follows: TGTGCAAGTCGCCCCGATTCGGGACCCCCTTTTAAATGCACTGAAGCTTTCTTT. Protein sequence: CASRPDSGPPFKCTEAFF. The chain links TRBV12-2 to TRBJ1-1. TRBV12-2 is a known pseudogene. CDR3 size: 18 residues.

The rearrangement links TRBV30 to TRBJ1-2; 7 positions match TRBD1. Germline CDR1 and CDR2: GTSNPN and SVGIG (reference sequence). V lost 2 bases to trimming and J lost 8 bases; unmatched junction nucleotides: 8. This CDR3 has 13 amino acids. The CDR3 DNA follows: TGTGCCTGGAGTCCCTCGACAGGGAGCGGCTACACCTTC. Amino acids: CAWSPSTGSGYTF.

The chain is built from TRBV5-1 and TRBJ2-7, with D possibly being TRBD1 (7 bases). Germline assignment: CDR1 SGHRS and CDR2 YFSETQ. V lost 4 bases and J 7 bases, leaving 21 bases between the germline ends. This CDR3 spans 15 amino acids. This CDR3 reads CASSPEGTAPLEQYF. The CDR3 DNA reads as TGCGCCAGCAGCCCGGAGGGGACAGCTCCGCTGGAGCAGTACTTC.

Comments on this clone: The same CDR3 arises from other DNA sequences in this sample as well. This rearrangement joins TRBV2 to TRBJ1-1, with 8 positions matching TRBD1. Per the germline V gene, CDR1 is SNHLY and CDR2 is FYNNEI. V was pared by 4 bases and J by 0 bases, with 4 bases of the junction left unmatched. This CDR3 is built from 15 residues. The CDR3 DNA follows: TGTGCCAGCAGTGGCAGGGGGCGAATGAACACTGAAGCTTTCTTT. This encodes CASSGRGRMNTEAFF.

V and J are TRBV9 and TRBJ2-1, with D unresolved. CDR1 and CDR2 from the germline V gene are SGDLS and YYNGEE. V dropped 4 bases and J dropped 11 bases, with 19 bases sitting between them. This CDR3 comprises 14 residues. CDR3 in DNA: TGTGCCAGCAGCCAGAAGACCCTGGGCGGACAGCAGTTCTTC. This gives the protein CASSQKTLGGQQFF.

The CDR3 DNA follows: TGCGCCAGCAGTGAGTACAGGGAAATGAATCAGCCCCAGCATTTT. Encoded protein: CASSEYREMNQPQHF. The V call is TRBV10-2, the J call TRBJ1-5; D possibly corresponds to TRBD1 (6 bases). Germline V gene lookup returns CDR1 WSHSY and CDR2 SAAADI. The CDR3 covers 15 residues. The V end lost 1 base, the J end lost 4 bases, and 11 bases lay between the germline ends.

The chain carries TRBV28 and TRBJ2-1, with D maybe TRBD1 (5 bases). The V end was cut by 2 bases, the J end by 4 bases, with 12 bases between. The CDR3 has 15 residues. The germline V gene has CDR1 MDHEN and CDR2 SYDVKM. CDR3 in amino acids: CASSLQGYLYNEQFF. CDR3 coding DNA: TGTGCCAGCAGTTTACAGGGTTACCTATACAATGAGCAGTTCTTC. Full variable domain (rest looked up from reference TRBV28 and TRBJ2-1): DVKVTQSSRYLVKRTGEKVFLECVQDMDHENMFWYRQDPGLGLRLIYFSYDVKMKEKGDIPEGYSVSREKKERFSLILESASTNQTSMYLCASSLQGYLYNEQFFGPGTRLTVL.

The chain employs TRBV9 and TRBJ2-3; D gene uncertain. Per the germline V gene, CDR1 is SGDLS and CDR2 is YYNGEE. The CDR3 length is 15 residues. Trimming took 3 bases from V and 1 from J, leaving 12 bases between them. The DNA for the CDR3 is TGTGCCAGCAGCGCCGACTCTCCCGGCACAGATACGCAGTATTTT. Its translation is CASSADSPGTDTQYF. Full variable domain (rest looked up from reference TRBV9 and TRBJ2-3): DSGVTQTPKHLITATGQRVTLRCSPRSGDLSVYWYQQSLDQGLQFLIQYYNGEERAKGNILERFSAQQFPDLHSELNLSSLELGDSALYFCASSADSPGTDTQYFGPGTRLTVL.